Below are 18 T cell receptor beta chains sequenced from a single sample in a study of T cells after yellow fever vaccination (dated by TCRdb to about 2019). What the treatment or condition label conveys for this sample: live attenuated yellow fever vaccine strain. Receptors were amplified or captured by 5' RACE. The reads were generated on an Illumina HiSeq 2500. TCRdb reanalyzed the raw reads on its own, using fastp at Q25 for trimming and MiXCR for clone calling, and kept in-frame beta chains. Each entry merges the rows of one CDR3 protein and shows their most common DNA and genes. The sample table holds almost 600,000 distinct CDR3 sequences, of which roughly 13% were seen once. Jointly, the top ten make up about 14% of the sample. This material consisted of PBMCs, taken on the day of the yellow fever booster vaccination. The receptors here all came from a man aged 25 to 45 who received the YFV17D yellow fever vaccine.

This CDR3 reads CSAVRKEQFF. DNA of the CDR3: TGCAGTGCTGTACGCAAGGAGCAGTTCTTC. This chain uses TRBV20-1 with TRBJ2-1, with D hard to call. V shed 5 bases and J shed 10 bases, with 9 bases lying between them. CDR1 and CDR2 from the germline V gene are DFQATT and SNEGSKA (reference sequence). This CDR3 is 10 amino acids long.

This clonotype has more than one count but fewer than ten. The rearrangement links TRBV7-2 to TRBJ1-6; TRBD1 aligns across 8 bases. V was clipped by 5 bases and J by 4 bases; unmatched bases: 4. Germline CDR1 and CDR2: SGHTA and FQGNSA. This CDR3 has 15 amino acids. The CDR3 here is CASSKDRVYNSPLHF. The CDR3 nucleotides are TGTGCCAGCAGCAAGGACAGGGTGTATAATTCACCCCTCCACTTT.

The rearrangement uses TRBV6-5 and TRBJ1-1; D not certain. The CDR3 has 14 residues. V dropped 3 bases and J dropped 1 base, with 9 bases sitting between them. From germline, CDR1 is MNHEY and CDR2 SVGAGI. The CDR3 DNA reads as TGTGCCAGCAGTTATGGCGGGGAGAACACTGAAGCTTTCTTT. Protein: CASSYGGENTEAFF.

This clonotype was found a few times. The chain employs TRBV5-4 and TRBJ2-1; 10 bases align to TRBD2. The junction had 9 bases not matched to a gene; V was cut back by 0 bases and J by 6 bases. The CDR3 loop spans 17 amino acids. CDR1 and CDR2 from the germline V gene are SGHNT and YYREEE (reference sequence). CDR3: CASSLAWSGREINEQFF. The CDR3 nucleotides read TGTGCCAGCAGCTTGGCCTGGAGCGGGAGGGAAATCAATGAGCAGTTCTTC.

The rearrangement joins TRBV28 to TRBJ2-5; D gene uncertain. Trimming removed 6 bases from V and 7 bases from J, with 15 bases in between. The CDR3 is made up of 13 amino acids. The germline gives CDR1 MDHEN, CDR2 SYDVKM. CDR3 region: CASRGPASRTQYF. The DNA for the CDR3 is TGTGCCAGCAGGGGCCCAGCATCGCGGACCCAGTACTTC.

This clonotype has only a few counts. V gene TRBV6-1 combines with J gene TRBJ2-3; 9 bases are a match to TRBD1. J lost 4 bases, V lost 6 bases, and 11 bases had no gene match. The CDR3 runs 16 residues. The germline V gene encodes CDR1 MNHNS and CDR2 SASEGT. The CDR3 protein is CASRRRDRDFPDTQYF. The CDR3 nucleotides are TGTGCCAGCAGACGCCGGGACAGGGACTTCCCAGATACGCAGTATTTT.

This clonotype was counted between two and nine times. V is TRBV7-9 and J is TRBJ1-2, with 9 bases identical to TRBD1. Germline CDR1 and CDR2: SEHNR and FQNEAQ (reference sequence). V shed 5 bases and J 3 bases; nucleotides not matched to a gene: 7. The CDR3 length is 15 residues. CDR3 sequence: CASSTGTGNDYGYTF. The DNA of the CDR3 is TGTGCCAGCAGCACCGGGACAGGGAATGACTATGGCTACACCTTC.

V gene TRBV30 combines with J gene TRBJ2-7; D ambiguous. With 0 bases removed from V and 1 base from J, the gap between germline ends came to 4 bases. This CDR3 is built from 12 residues. Germline CDR1 and CDR2: GTSNPN and SVGIG (reference sequence). The chain's CDR3 is CAWSVLSYEQYF. As DNA, the CDR3 is TGTGCCTGGAGTGTACTATCCTACGAGCAGTACTTC. Full variable domain (missing parts from reference TRBV30 and TRBJ2-7): SQTIHQWPATLVQPVGSPLSLECTVEGTSNPNLYWYRQAAGRGLQLLFYSVGIGQISSEVPQNLSASRPQDRQFILSSKKLLLSDSGFYLCAWSVLSYEQYFGPGTRLTVT.

In this sample, this clonotype turned up a few times. J is TRBJ2-7 and V is TRBV19; TRBD2 matches 8 bases. Germline V gene data show CDR1 as LNHDA and CDR2 as SQIVND (reference sequence). This CDR3 has 13 amino acids. V lost 5 bases and J lost 6; bases outside the gene matches: 6. CDR3 DNA: TGTGCCAGTAGTGGCGGGAGGCGGAGCGAGCAGTACTTC. Translation gives CASSGGRRSEQYF.

The chain links TRBV30 to TRBJ2-1, with TRBD2 identical over 12 bases. The CDR3 runs to 14 residues. The trim removed 2 bases at V and 10 bases at J, leaving 6 bases unmatched. From germline, CDR1 is GTSNPN and CDR2 SVGIG (reference sequence). DNA of the CDR3: TGTGCCTGGAGTACAGGACTAGCGGGGCCCGAGCAGTTCTTC. Amino acids: CAWSTGLAGPEQFF. Drawing the rest from reference TRBV30 and TRBJ2-1, the complete variable domain is SQTIHQWPATLVQPVGSPLSLECTVEGTSNPNLYWYRQAAGRGLQLLFYSVGIGQISSEVPQNLSASRPQDRQFILSSKKLLLSDSGFYLCAWSTGLAGPEQFFGPGTRLTVL.

This clonotype was counted between two and nine times. The V call is TRBV2, the J call TRBJ1-5, with D hard to call. This CDR3 has 14 residues. Germline V lookup: CDR1 SNHLY, CDR2 FYNNEI. V was clipped by 0 bases and J by 6 bases, with 9 bases between them. This CDR3 reads CASSEARGSQPQHF. DNA of the CDR3: TGTGCCAGCAGTGAAGCGCGAGGAAGTCAGCCCCAGCATTTT. The variable domain in full, with the rest retrieved from reference TRBV2 and TRBJ1-5, is EPEVTQTPSHQVTQMGQEVILRCVPISNHLYFYWYRQILGQKVEFLVSFYNNEISEKSEIFDDQFSVERPDGSNFTLKIRSTKLEDSAMYFCASSEARGSQPQHFGDGTRLSIL.

The chain is built from TRBV7-6 and TRBJ2-2, with 9 bases identical to TRBD2. Germline CDR1 reads SGHVS; CDR2 reads FNYEAQ. V lost 1 base and J lost 1; bases outside the gene matches: 1. The CDR3 length is 16 residues. The chain's CDR3 is CASSLELAGNTGELFF. CDR3 in DNA: TGTGCCAGCAGCTTAGAACTAGCGGGGAACACCGGGGAGCTGTTTTTT.

This clonotype was detected a few times. The chain joins TRBV7-6 to TRBJ2-7; D gene unclear. From germline, CDR1 is SGHVS and CDR2 FNYEAQ. Trimming took off 8 bases at V and 5 bases at J, with 22 bases between the two ends. The CDR3 length is 15 residues. The CDR3: CASSIRTGRTDEQYF. The CDR3 bases are TGTGCCAGCTCCATACGAACGGGTAGGACCGACGAGCAGTACTTC. Using reference TRBV7-6 and TRBJ2-7 for the parts outside the CDR3, the full variable domain is GAGVSQSPRYKVTKRGQDVALRCDPISGHVSLYWYRQALGQGPEFLTYFNYEAQQDKSGLPNDRFSAERPEGSISTLTIQRTEQRDSAMYRCASSIRTGRTDEQYFGPGTRLTVT.

In its sample, this clonotype was seen many times. The chain uses TRBV7-2 and TRBJ2-3; D gene ambiguous. The V end lost 1 base, the J end lost 3 bases, and 17 bases lay between the germline ends. Germline CDR1 and CDR2: SGHTA and FQGNSA. The CDR3 extends over 17 amino acids. The CDR3 nucleotides read TGTGCCAGCAGCTTAGTGTACGGAACACGTATTACAGATACGCAGTATTTT. Amino acid sequence: CASSLVYGTRITDTQYF.

This clonotype was observed a few times. The rearrangement uses TRBV20-1 and TRBJ1-1; TRBD1 matches at 7 bases. V was clipped by 2 bases and J by 2 bases; unmatched bases: 14. Germline V CDR1 and CDR2: DFQATT, SNEGSKA (reference sequence). This CDR3 has 17 residues. CDR3 region: CSARSGQLNERNTEAFF. The CDR3 DNA is TGCAGTGCTAGATCGGGACAGCTAAATGAACGAAACACTGAAGCTTTCTTT.

This clonotype was seen a few times. The chain employs TRBV30 and TRBJ1-1; 7 nucleotides agree with TRBD1. Germline values: CDR1 GTSNPN, CDR2 SVGIG (reference sequence). Trimming removed 1 base from V and 4 bases from J; junction bases left unmatched: 6. The CDR3 is 14 amino acids. CDR3 amino acids: CAWSDPDRVTEAFF. CDR3 bases: TGTGCCTGGAGTGACCCCGACAGGGTCACTGAAGCTTTCTTT.

V and J are TRBV7-2 and TRBJ1-2; tentatively, D is TRBD1 (5 bases). Looked up from germline, CDR1 is SGHTA and CDR2 is FQGNSA. V dropped 5 bases and J dropped 6 bases, with 13 bases sitting between them. The CDR3 sequence is 13 residues long. The chain's CDR3 is CASSQLGVDGYTF. CDR3 coding DNA: TGTGCCAGCAGCCAACTAGGGGTGGATGGCTACACCTTC.

This rearrangement joins TRBV20-1 to TRBJ1-2, with TRBD1 as a possible D gene (5 bases). Trimming took 5 bases from V and 8 from J, leaving 15 bases between them. Germline CDR1 and CDR2: DFQATT and SNEGSKA (reference sequence). The CDR3 totals 12 residues. The CDR3 here is CSAPLGEWGYTF. In DNA, the CDR3 is TGCAGTGCTCCTTTGGGGGAGTGGGGCTACACCTTC.